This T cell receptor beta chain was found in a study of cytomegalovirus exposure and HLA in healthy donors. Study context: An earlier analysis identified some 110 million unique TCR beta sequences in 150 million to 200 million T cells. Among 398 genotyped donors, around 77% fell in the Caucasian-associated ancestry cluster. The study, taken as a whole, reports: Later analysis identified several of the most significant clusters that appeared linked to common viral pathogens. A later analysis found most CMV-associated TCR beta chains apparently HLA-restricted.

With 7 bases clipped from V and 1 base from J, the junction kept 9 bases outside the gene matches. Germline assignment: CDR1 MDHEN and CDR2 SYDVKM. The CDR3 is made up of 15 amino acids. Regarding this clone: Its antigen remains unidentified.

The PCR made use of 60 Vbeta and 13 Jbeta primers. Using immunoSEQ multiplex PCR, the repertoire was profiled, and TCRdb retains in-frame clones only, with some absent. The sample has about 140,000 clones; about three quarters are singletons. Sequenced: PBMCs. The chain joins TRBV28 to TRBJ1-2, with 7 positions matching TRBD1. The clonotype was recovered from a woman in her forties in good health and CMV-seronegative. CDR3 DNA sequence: TGTGCCAGCAAGTCCCCACGGGACAGTAACTATGGCTACACCTTC. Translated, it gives CASKSPRDSNYGYTF.